The 22 T cell receptor beta chains given below trace back to one sample, sequenced in a study of a mutant IDH1 vaccine in newly diagnosed glioma. Stated time point: week 35, safety follow-up. With topical imiquimod, each dose of the vaccine consisted of 300 ug of mutant IDH1 20-mer peptide. Sequenced by immunoSEQ multiplex PCR; TCRdb stores in-frame clones only, minus some. The sample holds 43,000 or so clones, roughly 92% seen once. Their antigens are not known. This material consisted of PBMCs, taken from a glioma patient whose treatment included an IDH1 peptide vaccine. The origin of the receptors is a middle-aged man with glioma.

CDR3 region: CSADWTGGAFF. CDR3 DNA sequence: TGCAGTGCTGATTGGACGGGTGGGGCTTTCTTT. V gene TRBV20-1 combines with J gene TRBJ1-1; D is unresolved. V lost 5 bases and J 11 bases, leaving 15 bases between the germline ends. Germline values: CDR1 DFQATT, CDR2 SNEGSKA (reference sequence). The CDR3 runs to 11 residues.

This rearrangement joins TRBV5-1 to TRBJ1-6, with TRBD1 matching 9 bases. The CDR3 consists of 15 residues. The ends lost 4 bases at V and 10 bases at J; junction bases unmatched: 9. Germline V gives CDR1 SGHRS, CDR2 YFSETQ. As DNA, the CDR3 is TGCGCCAGCAGCACTATGGACAGGGGTCGGTCACCCCTCCACTTT. This gives the protein CASSTMDRGRSPLHF. Combining the CDR3 with reference TRBV5-1 and TRBJ1-6 gives the whole variable domain KAGVTQTPRYLIKTRGQQVTLSCSPISGHRSVSWYQQTPGQGLQFLFEYFSETQRNKGNFPGRFSGRQFSNSRSEMNVSTLELGDSALYLCASSTMDRGRSPLHFGNGTRLTVT.

The rearrangement links TRBV15 to TRBJ2-3, with 12 bases matching TRBD2. J lost 2 bases, V lost 2 bases, and 5 bases had no gene match. This CDR3 has 17 amino acids. CDR1 and CDR2 from the germline V gene are LNHNV and YYDKDF (reference sequence). The CDR3 here is CATSRIGLAGTTDTQYF. The CDR3 region has the DNA TGTGCCACCAGCAGAATTGGACTAGCGGGGACCACAGATACGCAGTATTTT. The full variable domain, completed using reference TRBV15 and TRBJ2-3, is DAMVIQNPRYQVTQFGKPVTLSCSQTLNHNVMYWYQQKSSQAPKLLFHYYDKDFNNEADTPDNFQSRRPNTSFCFLDIRSPGLGDTAMYLCATSRIGLAGTTDTQYFGPGTRLTVL.

The chain recombines TRBV19 with TRBJ1-4; the match to TRBD1 covers 8 bases. The J segment lost 1 base and the V segment lost 6 bases, leaving 10 bases of the junction unmatched. This CDR3 comprises 17 residues. The germline V gene has CDR1 LNHDA and CDR2 SQIVND (reference sequence). The CDR3 here is CASSLEGRGRTNEKLFF. In DNA form, the CDR3 reads TGTGCCAGTAGCTTAGAGGGCAGGGGGCGAACTAATGAAAAACTGTTTTTT.

This clone was seen just once. The genes are TRBV9 and TRBJ2-7; no definite D call. The CDR3 runs 15 residues. Trimming took off 4 bases at V and 3 bases at J, with 17 bases between the two ends. Germline CDR1 reads SGDLS; CDR2 reads YYNGEE. This CDR3 reads CASSSDPKPYYEQYF. The DNA of the CDR3 is TGTGCCAGCAGCTCTGACCCCAAACCTTACTACGAGCAGTACTTC.

The chain links TRBV6-6 to TRBJ2-3; no firm D call. Germline CDR1 MNHNY, CDR2 SVGAGI (reference sequence). This CDR3 has 12 amino acids. V was clipped by 6 bases and J by 2 bases, with 6 bases between them. The CDR3 bases are TGTGCCAGCAGCCTTCTCACAGATACGCAGTATTTT. This codes for CASSLLTDTQYF.

Here the CDR3 DNA reads TGTGCCAGCAGCTTAGAAGGGTTGACTAATGAAAAACTGTTTTTT. Translating gives CASSLEGLTNEKLFF. This chain links TRBV7-2 with TRBJ1-4; D gene unclear. The V end was cut by 1 base, the J end by 2 bases, with 8 bases between. This CDR3 region has 15 residues. In germline, CDR1 is SGHTA, CDR2 FQGNSA. Variable domain in full (rest from reference TRBV7-2 and TRBJ1-4): GAGVSQSPSNKVTEKGKDVELRCDPISGHTALYWYRQSLGQGLEFLIYFQGNSAPDKSGLPSDRFSAERTGGSVSTLTIQRTQQEDSAVYLCASSLEGLTNEKLFFGSGTQLSVL.

This clone was seen once. V gene TRBV19 combines with J gene TRBJ2-7; perhaps TRBD1 as D (5 bases). Deletions cut 3 bases from V and 6 bases from J, with 15 bases between. The germline V gene has CDR1 LNHDA and CDR2 SQIVND (reference sequence). CDR3 length: 14 amino acids. DNA of the CDR3: TGTGCCAGTAGTATGGTTTCAGGGATGATCGAGCAGTACTTC. This gives the protein CASSMVSGMIEQYF.

This chain uses TRBV6-1 with TRBJ1-5; D gene uncertain. V was cut by 3 bases and J by 6 bases, with 21 bases left in between. The CDR3 is 17 residues long. The germline V gene encodes CDR1 MNHNS and CDR2 SASEGT. The DNA for the CDR3 is TGTGCCAGCAGTGAGAGGCTGGCCGGACCAGTTGTTCAGCCCCAGCATTTT. Its translation is CASSERLAGPVVQPQHF.

This sequence joins TRBV15 and TRBJ2-7; D is unresolved. V was clipped by 3 bases and J by 4 bases, with 7 bases between them. This CDR3 comprises 12 residues. Germline V gene data show CDR1 as LNHNV and CDR2 as YYDKDF (reference sequence). CDR3 coding DNA: TGTGCCACCAGCAGGTTGGGATACGAGCAGTACTTC. Protein sequence: CATSRLGYEQYF.

This chain uses TRBV10-1 with TRBJ1-5; no reliable D call. V gave up 4 bases and J gave up 5 bases, with 24 bases separating them. Germline lookup yields CDR1 WNHNN and CDR2 SYGVQD (reference sequence). The CDR3 loop spans 18 amino acids. This CDR3 reads CASSGHHWTAMRDQPQHF. The CDR3 DNA follows: TGCGCCAGCAGTGGCCATCATTGGACGGCCATGAGGGATCAGCCCCAGCATTTT.

The CDR3: CASSSTPRLAGGRSDTQYF. In DNA form, the CDR3 reads TGTGCCAGCAGCTCGACACCCCGACTAGCGGGGGGCCGATCAGATACGCAGTATTTT. The J gene is TRBJ2-3, the V gene TRBV11-2, with 13 bases identical to TRBD2. The CDR3 runs to 19 residues. V was pared by 4 bases and J by 4 bases, with 14 bases of the junction left unmatched. CDR1 is SGHAT and CDR2 is FQNNGV in the germline V gene.

This clone was picked up one time. V usage is TRBV4-1 and J usage is TRBJ2-6; tentative D call: TRBD1 (5 bases). The germline gives CDR1 MGHRA, CDR2 YSYEKL. This CDR3 spans 15 amino acids. V was clipped by 4 bases and J by 1 base, with 8 bases between them. The CDR3, as DNA: TGCGCCAGCAGCCCAGGGTTATCTGGGGCCAACGTCCTGACTTTC. It encodes CASSPGLSGANVLTF.

The J gene is TRBJ1-1, the V gene TRBV7-8; possible D gene TRBD1, 5 bases. V shed 5 bases and J shed 8 bases, with 18 bases lying between them. This CDR3 contains 14 residues. The germline V gene has CDR1 SGHVS and CDR2 FQNEAQ. CDR3 in amino acids: CASSLFSTGGEAFF. The CDR3 DNA reads as TGTGCCAGCAGCCTCTTTTCGACCGGGGGGGAAGCTTTCTTT.

This sequence joins TRBV14 and TRBJ2-7; D may match TRBD1 or TRBD2 (6 bases each). The CDR3 is 15 residues long. Germline CDR1 is SGHDN and CDR2 is FVKESK. With 2 bases removed from V and 0 bases from J, the gap between germline ends came to 11 bases. CDR3 loop: CASSQTGGGSYEQYF. The CDR3 DNA reads as TGTGCCAGCAGCCAAACAGGAGGGGGCTCCTACGAGCAGTACTTC.

The chain recombines TRBV9 with TRBJ2-3; TRBD2 aligns across 8 bases. In germline, CDR1 is SGDLS, CDR2 YYNGEE. The CDR3 covers 16 residues. The J segment lost 0 bases and the V segment lost 0 bases, leaving 3 bases of the junction unmatched. The CDR3 DNA follows: TGTGCCAGCAGCGTAGTTCCGGGGGGGAGCACAGATACGCAGTATTTT. It is translated as CASSVVPGGSTDTQYF.

This chain connects TRBV5-4 to TRBJ2-7; D is undetermined. V was clipped by 4 bases and J by 12 bases, with 17 bases between them. The CDR3 sequence is 12 residues long. Germline V gives CDR1 SGHNT, CDR2 YYREEE (reference sequence). The CDR3 spells CASSTEGPRLYF. CDR3 DNA sequence: TGTGCCAGCAGCACGGAAGGACCTAGATTGTACTTC. The whole variable domain, remainder taken from reference TRBV5-4 and TRBJ2-7, is ETGVTQSPTHLIKTRGQQVTLRCSSQSGHNTVSWYQQALGQGPQFIFQYYREEENGRGNFPPRFSGLQFPNYSSELNVNALELDDSALYLCASSTEGPRLYFGPGTRLTVT.

This chain links TRBV25-1 with TRBJ1-3; D call uncertain. Germline loops: CDR1 MGHDK, CDR2 SYGVNS. Between the trimmed V and J ends, which lost 2 bases and 4 bases, there was a span of 12 bases. This CDR3 contains 15 residues. The CDR3 DNA sequence: TGTGCCAGCAGTGAAGGGGTAACGGCCGGAAACACCATATATTTT. Its translation is CASSEGVTAGNTIYF.

This chain joins TRBV13 and TRBJ2-2; D unclear. Germline V CDR1 and CDR2: PRHDT, FYEKMQ (reference sequence). V was cut by 1 base and J by 3 bases, with 9 bases left in between. The CDR3 length is 15 residues. DNA of the CDR3: TGTGCCAGCAGCTTAGTCGATCGAGACACCGGGGAGCTGTTTTTT. Translation gives CASSLVDRDTGELFF.

This chain connects TRBV7-8 to TRBJ2-7; D perhaps matches TRBD1 (7 bases). V lost 2 bases and J lost 4, with 12 bases in between. Germline CDR1 and CDR2: SGHVS and FQNEAQ. This CDR3 is 14 amino acids long. In DNA form, the CDR3 reads TGTGCCAGCAGCTTAAAACAGGGGAGGTACGAGCAGTACTTC. This translates into CASSLKQGRYEQYF. The whole variable domain, filled in from reference TRBV7-8 and TRBJ2-7, reads GAGVSQSPRYKVAKRGQDVALRCDPISGHVSLFWYQQALGQGPEFLTYFQNEAQLDKSGLPSDRFFAERPEGSVSTLKIQRTQQEDSAVYLCASSLKQGRYEQYFGPGTRLTVT.

This clone appeared a single time. The chain recombines TRBV5-1 with TRBJ1-1; D gene unclear. The CDR3 runs to 13 residues. Looked up from germline, CDR1 is SGHRS and CDR2 is YFSETQ. Trimming took off 6 bases at V and 1 base at J, with 10 bases between the two ends. CDR3 nucleotide sequence: TGCGCCAGCACCGGGAAGACGAACACTGAAGCTTTCTTT. As protein: CASTGKTNTEAFF.

DNA for the CDR3: TGTGCCAGCAGTTGGCACCGATCCTACGAGCAGTACTTC. Protein sequence: CASSWHRSYEQYF. V gene TRBV28 combines with J gene TRBJ2-7; no reliable D call. This CDR3 has 13 amino acids. In germline, CDR1 is MDHEN, CDR2 SYDVKM. V was trimmed by 4 bases and J by 1 base, leaving 8 bases between them.